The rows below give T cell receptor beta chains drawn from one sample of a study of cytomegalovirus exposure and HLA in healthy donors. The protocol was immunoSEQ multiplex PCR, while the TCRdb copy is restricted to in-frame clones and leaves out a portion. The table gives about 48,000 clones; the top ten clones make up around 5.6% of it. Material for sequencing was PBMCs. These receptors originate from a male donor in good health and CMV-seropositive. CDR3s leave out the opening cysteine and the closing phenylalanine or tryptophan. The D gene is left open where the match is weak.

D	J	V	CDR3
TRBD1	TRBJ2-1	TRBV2	ASSEGSGGYNEQF
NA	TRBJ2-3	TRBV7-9	ASSLGALGWGTDTQY
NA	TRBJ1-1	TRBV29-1	SVGGGWGMNTEAF
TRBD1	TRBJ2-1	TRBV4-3	ASSYGQGADEQF
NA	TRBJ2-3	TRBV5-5	ASSLAQGGTDTQY
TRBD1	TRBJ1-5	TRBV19	ASGTGPNNQPQH
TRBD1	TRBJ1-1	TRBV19	ASSVTGGGTEAF
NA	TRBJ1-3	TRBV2	ASSEPGGGNTIY
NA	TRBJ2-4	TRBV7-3	ASSLGPAAKNIQY
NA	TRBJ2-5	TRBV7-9	ASRTEETQY
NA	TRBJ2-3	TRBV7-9	ASSLNTDTQC
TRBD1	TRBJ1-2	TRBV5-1	ASSQGQNYGYT
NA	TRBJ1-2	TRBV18	ASSPPDTNYGYT
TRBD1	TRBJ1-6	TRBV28	ASSITGTGQGLYNSPLH
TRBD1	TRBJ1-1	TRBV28	ATYRGTGYGSTEAF
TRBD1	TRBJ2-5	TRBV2	ASSEATGGEKETQY
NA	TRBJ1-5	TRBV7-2	ASSTSGDQPQH
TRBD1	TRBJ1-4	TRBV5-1	ASSPGTGGTNEKLF
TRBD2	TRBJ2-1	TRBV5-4	ASSILAGGTNEQF
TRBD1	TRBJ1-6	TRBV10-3	AISADRGNSPLH
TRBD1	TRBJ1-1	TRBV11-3	ASSLGTAEAF
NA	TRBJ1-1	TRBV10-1	ASRRKGGGEAF
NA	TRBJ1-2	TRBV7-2	ASSTRGPGYGYT
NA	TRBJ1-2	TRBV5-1	ASSPTTRDGYT
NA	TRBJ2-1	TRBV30	AWRKRGTNPIDEQF
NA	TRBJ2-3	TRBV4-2	ASSQDGVASTSDTQY
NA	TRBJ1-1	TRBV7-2	ASSLAPGGIAEAF
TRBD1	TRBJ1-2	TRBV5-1	ASSTVGDSYGYT
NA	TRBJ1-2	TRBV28	ASRRDTNNGYT